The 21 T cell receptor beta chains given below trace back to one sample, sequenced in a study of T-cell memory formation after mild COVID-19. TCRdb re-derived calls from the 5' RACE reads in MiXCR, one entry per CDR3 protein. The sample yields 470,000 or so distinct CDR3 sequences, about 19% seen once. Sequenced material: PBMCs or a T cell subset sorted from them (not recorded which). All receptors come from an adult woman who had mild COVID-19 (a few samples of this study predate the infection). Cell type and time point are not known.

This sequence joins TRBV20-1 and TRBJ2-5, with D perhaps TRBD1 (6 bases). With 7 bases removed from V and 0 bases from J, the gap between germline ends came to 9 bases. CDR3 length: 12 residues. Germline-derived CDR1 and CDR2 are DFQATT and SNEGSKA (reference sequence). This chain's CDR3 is CSVGGNQETQYF. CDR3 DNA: TGCAGTGTAGGGGGAAACCAAGAGACCCAGTACTTC.

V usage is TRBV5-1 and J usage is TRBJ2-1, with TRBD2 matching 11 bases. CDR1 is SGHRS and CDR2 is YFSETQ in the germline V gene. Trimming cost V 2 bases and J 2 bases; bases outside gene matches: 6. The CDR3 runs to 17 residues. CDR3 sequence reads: CASSFVAGGRPYNEQFF. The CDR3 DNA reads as TGCGCCAGCAGCTTCGTAGCGGGGGGGCGGCCCTACAATGAGCAGTTCTTC.

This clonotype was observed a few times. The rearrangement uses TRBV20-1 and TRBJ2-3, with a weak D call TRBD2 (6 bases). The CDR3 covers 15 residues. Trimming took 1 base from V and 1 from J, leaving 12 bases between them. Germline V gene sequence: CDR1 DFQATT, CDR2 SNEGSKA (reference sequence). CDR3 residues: CSARGAGGRTDTQYF. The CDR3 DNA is TGCAGTGCTAGAGGGGCCGGGGGACGCACAGATACGCAGTATTTT.

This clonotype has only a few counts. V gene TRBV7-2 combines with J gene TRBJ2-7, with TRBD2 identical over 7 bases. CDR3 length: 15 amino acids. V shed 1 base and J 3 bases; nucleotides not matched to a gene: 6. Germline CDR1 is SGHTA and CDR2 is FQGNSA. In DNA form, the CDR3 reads TGTGCCAGCAGCTTAGGGTCCGGGACTATCTACGAGCAGTACTTC. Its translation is CASSLGSGTIYEQYF.

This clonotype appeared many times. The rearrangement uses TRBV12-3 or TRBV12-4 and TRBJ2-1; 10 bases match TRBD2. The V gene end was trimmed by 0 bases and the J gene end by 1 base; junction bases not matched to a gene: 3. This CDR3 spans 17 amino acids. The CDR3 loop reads CASSLAGSGRSYNEQFF. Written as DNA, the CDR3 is TGTGCCAGCAGTTTAGCGGGTAGCGGGAGGTCCTACAATGAGCAGTTCTTC.

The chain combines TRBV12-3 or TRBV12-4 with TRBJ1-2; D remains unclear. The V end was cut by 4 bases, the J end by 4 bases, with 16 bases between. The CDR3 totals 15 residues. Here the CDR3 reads CASSSSGGITYGYTF. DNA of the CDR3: TGTGCCAGCAGTTCCTCGGGCGGAATCACCTATGGCTACACCTTC.

The CDR3 DNA sequence: TGTGCCAGCAGCTCACAGATCTCAAGCTCCTACAATGAGCAGTTCTTC. Amino acids: CASSSQISSSYNEQFF. This chain joins TRBV5-6 and TRBJ2-1, with unresolved D. The CDR3 has 16 amino acids. Per the germline V gene, CDR1 is SGHDT and CDR2 is YYEEEE. The V end was cut by 3 bases, the J end by 0 bases, with 13 bases between.

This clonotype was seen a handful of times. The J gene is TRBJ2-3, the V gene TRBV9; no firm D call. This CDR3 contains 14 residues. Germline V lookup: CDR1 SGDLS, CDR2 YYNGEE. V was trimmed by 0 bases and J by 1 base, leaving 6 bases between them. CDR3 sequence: CASSVGPGTDTQYF. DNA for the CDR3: TGTGCCAGCAGCGTAGGTCCAGGCACAGATACGCAGTATTTT.

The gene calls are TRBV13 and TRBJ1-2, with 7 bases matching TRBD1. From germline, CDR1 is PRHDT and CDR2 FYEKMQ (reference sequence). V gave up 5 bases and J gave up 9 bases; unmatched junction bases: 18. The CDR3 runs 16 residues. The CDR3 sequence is CASSPKAPTGSTSYTF. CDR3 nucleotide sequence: TGTGCCAGCAGCCCCAAAGCCCCGACAGGGTCGACGAGCTACACCTTC. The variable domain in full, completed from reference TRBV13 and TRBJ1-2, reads AAGVIQSPRHLIKEKRETATLKCYPIPRHDTVYWYQQGPGQDPQFLISFYEKMQSDKGSIPDRFSAQQFSDYHSELNMSSLELGDSALYFCASSPKAPTGSTSYTFGSGTRLTVV.

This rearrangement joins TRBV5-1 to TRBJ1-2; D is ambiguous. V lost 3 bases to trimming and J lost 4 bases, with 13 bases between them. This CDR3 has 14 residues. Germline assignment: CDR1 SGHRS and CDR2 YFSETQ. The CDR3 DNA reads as TGCGCCAGCAGCTGGGGTGACTCGGGCTATGGCTACACCTTC. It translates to CASSWGDSGYGYTF.

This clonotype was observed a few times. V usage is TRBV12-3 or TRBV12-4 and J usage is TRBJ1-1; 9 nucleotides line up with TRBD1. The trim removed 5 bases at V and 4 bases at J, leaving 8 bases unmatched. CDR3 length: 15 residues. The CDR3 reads CASSARTGDGTEAFF. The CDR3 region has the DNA TGTGCCAGCAGTGCCCGGACAGGGGATGGCACTGAAGCTTTCTTT.

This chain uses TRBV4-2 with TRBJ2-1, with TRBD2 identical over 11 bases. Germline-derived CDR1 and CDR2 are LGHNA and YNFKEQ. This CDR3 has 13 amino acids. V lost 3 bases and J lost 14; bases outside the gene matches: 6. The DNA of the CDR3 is TGTGCCAGCAGCCAGGTAGCGGGAGGGCCTAAGTTCTTC. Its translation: CASSQVAGGPKFF.

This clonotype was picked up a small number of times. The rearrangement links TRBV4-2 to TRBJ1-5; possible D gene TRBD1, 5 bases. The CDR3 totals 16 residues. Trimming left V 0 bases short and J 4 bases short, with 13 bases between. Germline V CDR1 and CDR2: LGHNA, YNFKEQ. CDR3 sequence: CASSQDDLRGNQPQHF. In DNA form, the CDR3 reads TGTGCCAGCAGCCAAGATGATTTGAGGGGTAATCAGCCCCAGCATTTT.

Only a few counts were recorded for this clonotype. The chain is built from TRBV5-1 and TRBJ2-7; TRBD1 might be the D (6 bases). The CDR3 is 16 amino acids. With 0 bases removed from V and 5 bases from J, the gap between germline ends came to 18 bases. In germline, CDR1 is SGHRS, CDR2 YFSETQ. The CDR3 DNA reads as TGCGCCAGCAGCTTGGTTGGGGGCCGGACGGAGGACGAGCAGTACTTC. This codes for CASSLVGGRTEDEQYF.

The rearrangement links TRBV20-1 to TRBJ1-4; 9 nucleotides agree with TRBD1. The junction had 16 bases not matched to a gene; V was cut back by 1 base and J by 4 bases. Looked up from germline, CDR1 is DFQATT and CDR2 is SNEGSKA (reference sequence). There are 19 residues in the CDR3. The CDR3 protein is CSARAVPGQGTGDNEKLFF. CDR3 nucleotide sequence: TGCAGTGCTAGAGCCGTCCCGGGACAGGGTACGGGGGATAATGAAAAACTGTTTTTT.

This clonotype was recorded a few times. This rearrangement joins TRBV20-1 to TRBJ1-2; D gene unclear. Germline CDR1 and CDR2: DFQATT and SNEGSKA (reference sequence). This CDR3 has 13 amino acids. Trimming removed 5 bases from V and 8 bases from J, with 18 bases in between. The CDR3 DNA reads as TGCAGTGCTTCGGCCGCCCACACGCAAGGCTACACCTTC. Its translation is CSASAAHTQGYTF.

Written as DNA, the CDR3 is TGTGCCAGCAGCTCCGAGAGGACTAGCGGGGGAACTAGCACAGATACGCAGTATTTT. Translation: CASSSERTSGGTSTDTQYF. This chain links TRBV7-9 with TRBJ2-3, with TRBD2 matching 13 bases. This CDR3 region has 19 residues. Germline V lookup: CDR1 SEHNR, CDR2 FQNEAQ (reference sequence). V dropped 4 bases and J dropped 0; count of bases not matched to a gene: 10.

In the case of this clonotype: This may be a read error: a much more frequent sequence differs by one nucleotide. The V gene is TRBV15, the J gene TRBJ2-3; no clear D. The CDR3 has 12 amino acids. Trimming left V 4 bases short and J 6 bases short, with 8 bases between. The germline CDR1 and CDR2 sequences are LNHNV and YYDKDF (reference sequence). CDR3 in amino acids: CATSTPMDTQYF. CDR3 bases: TGTGCCACCAGCACCCCTATGGATACGCAGTATTTT.

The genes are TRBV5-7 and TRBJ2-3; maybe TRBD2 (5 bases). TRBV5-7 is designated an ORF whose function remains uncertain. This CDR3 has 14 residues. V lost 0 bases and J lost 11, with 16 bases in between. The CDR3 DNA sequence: TGTGCCAGCAGCTTGGGGACTTCTGGGATGAAGCAGTATTTT. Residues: CASSLGTSGMKQYF.

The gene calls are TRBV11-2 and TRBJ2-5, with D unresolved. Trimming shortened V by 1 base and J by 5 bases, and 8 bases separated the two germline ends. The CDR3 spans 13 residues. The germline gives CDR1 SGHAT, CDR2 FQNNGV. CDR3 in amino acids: CASSLGGAETQYF. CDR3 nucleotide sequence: TGTGCCAGCAGCTTAGGTGGTGCTGAGACCCAGTACTTC.

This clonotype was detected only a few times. CDR3: CASSLVIAGAGLEQFF. The CDR3 nucleotides are TGTGCCAGCAGCTTAGTAATAGCGGGAGCGGGGTTGGAGCAGTTCTTC. This chain connects TRBV7-6 to TRBJ2-1; TRBD2 matches at 9 bases. CDR3 length equals 16 residues. Germline V gene lookup returns CDR1 SGHVS and CDR2 FNYEAQ. J gave up 10 bases and V 1 base, and 11 bases lay outside the gene matches.